This TCR beta chain derives from a study of Ad26.COV2.S vaccination and SARS-CoV-2 variants. Produced via immunoSEQ multiplex PCR; TCRdb's table is partial and in-frame only. Among more than 350,000 clones listed, 90% were seen once. Treatment in this sample: some 19 received Ad26.COV2.S at low or high dose, single or two shots; about 5 received placebo; per-sample allocation not given. The investigators took samples on day 63 after the first vaccine or placebo injection. This CDR3 has 11 amino acids. Looked up from germline, CDR1 is SNHLY and CDR2 is FYNNEI. The V gene lost 4 bases and the J gene lost 8 bases, with 8 bases spanning the gap. About this clone: Antigen specificity is unknown.

General study findings and limits: Post-vaccination breadth of spike-specific CD8+ and CD4+ T cell responses was reportedly substantial.

V is TRBV2 and J is TRBJ1-1; D perhaps matches TRBD1 (6 bases). The TCR sequence derives from a person between 18 and 59 years old who received the Ad26.COV2.S COVID-19 vaccine or a placebo. Sequences were derived from peripheral blood, sampled in a trial of Ad26.COV2.S vaccine versus placebo. CDR3 coding DNA: TGTGCCAGCAGTGTTGGGACAGAAGCTTTCTTT. Amino acid sequence: CASSVGTEAFF.